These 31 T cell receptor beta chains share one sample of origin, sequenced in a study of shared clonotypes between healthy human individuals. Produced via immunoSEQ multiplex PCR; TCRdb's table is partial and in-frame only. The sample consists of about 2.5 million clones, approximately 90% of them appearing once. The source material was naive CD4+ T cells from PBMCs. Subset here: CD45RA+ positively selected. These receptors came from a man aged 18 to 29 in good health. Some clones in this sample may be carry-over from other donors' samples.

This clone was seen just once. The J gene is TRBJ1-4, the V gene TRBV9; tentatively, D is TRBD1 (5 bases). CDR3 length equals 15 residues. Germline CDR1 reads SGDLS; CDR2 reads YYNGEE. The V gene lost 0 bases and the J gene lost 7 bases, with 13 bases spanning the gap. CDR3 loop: CASSVVGGNGEKLFF. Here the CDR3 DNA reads TGTGCCAGCAGCGTAGTCGGGGGGAATGGTGAAAAACTGTTTTTT.

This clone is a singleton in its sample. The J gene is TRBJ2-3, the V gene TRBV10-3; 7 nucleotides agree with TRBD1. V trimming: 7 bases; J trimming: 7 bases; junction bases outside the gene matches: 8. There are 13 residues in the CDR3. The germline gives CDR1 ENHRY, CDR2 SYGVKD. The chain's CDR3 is CAIMGTALNTQYF. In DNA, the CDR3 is TGTGCCATCATGGGGACAGCCCTAAATACGCAGTATTTT.

The CDR3: CASSSETNYEQYF. Written as DNA, the CDR3 is TGTGCCAGCAGCTCGGAGACCAATTACGAGCAGTACTTC. The genes are TRBV11-3 and TRBJ2-7; no firm D call. V lost 4 bases and J lost 4, with 11 bases in between. The CDR3 consists of 13 residues. Looked up from germline, CDR1 is SGHNT and CDR2 is YENEEA.

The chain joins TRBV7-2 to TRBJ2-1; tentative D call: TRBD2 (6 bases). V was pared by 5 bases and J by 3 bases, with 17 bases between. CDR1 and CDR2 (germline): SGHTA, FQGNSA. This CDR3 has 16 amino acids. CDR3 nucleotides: TGTGCCAGCAGCCCCCCCTTGGCGGGGTACTACAATGAGCAGTTCTTC. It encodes CASSPPLAGYYNEQFF.

CDR3 sequence reads: CATSRTGQGPKYF. The CDR3 coding sequence is TGTGCCACCAGCAGAACGGGACAGGGGCCTAAGTACTTC. This chain uses TRBV15 with TRBJ2-7; 10 positions match TRBD1. V trimming: 2 bases; J trimming: 11 bases; junction bases outside the gene matches: 6. The CDR3 loop spans 13 amino acids. The V gene's germline CDR1 is LNHNV and CDR2 YYDKDF (reference sequence).

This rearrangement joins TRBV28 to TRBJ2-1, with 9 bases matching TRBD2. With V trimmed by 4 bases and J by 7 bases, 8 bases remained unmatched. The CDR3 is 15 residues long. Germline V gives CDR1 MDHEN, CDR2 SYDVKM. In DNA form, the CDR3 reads TGTGCCAGCAGTTCAGCGGGAGGCCGGTGGAATGAGCAGTTCTTC. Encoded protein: CASSSAGGRWNEQFF.

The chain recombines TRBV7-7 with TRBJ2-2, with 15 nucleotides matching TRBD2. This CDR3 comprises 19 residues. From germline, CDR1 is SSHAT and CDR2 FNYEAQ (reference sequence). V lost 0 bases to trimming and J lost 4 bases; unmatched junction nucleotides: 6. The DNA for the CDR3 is TGTGCCAGCAGCTTAGCGCGGGGACTAGCGGGAGGAAGCACCGGGGAGCTGTTTTTT. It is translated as CASSLARGLAGGSTGELFF.

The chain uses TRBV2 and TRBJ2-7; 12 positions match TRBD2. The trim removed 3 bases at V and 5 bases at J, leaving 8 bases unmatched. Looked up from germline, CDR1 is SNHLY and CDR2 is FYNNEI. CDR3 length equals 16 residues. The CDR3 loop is CASSDSGLAGKNEQYF. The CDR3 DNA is TGTGCCAGCAGTGATAGTGGACTAGCGGGAAAGAACGAGCAGTACTTC.

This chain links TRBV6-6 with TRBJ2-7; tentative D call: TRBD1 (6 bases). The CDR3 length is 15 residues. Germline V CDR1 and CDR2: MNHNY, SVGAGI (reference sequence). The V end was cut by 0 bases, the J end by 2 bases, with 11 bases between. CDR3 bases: TGTGCCAGCAGTTACTCAACACAGGGAACCTACGAGCAGTACTTC. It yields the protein CASSYSTQGTYEQYF.

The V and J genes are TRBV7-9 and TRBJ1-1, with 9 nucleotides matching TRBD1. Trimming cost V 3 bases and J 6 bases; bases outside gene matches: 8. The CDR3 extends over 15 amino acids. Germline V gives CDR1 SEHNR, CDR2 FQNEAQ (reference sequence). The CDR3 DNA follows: TGTGCCAGCAGCTTTCAGGGACAGGGAAAAGCTGAAGCTTTCTTT. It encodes CASSFQGQGKAEAFF.

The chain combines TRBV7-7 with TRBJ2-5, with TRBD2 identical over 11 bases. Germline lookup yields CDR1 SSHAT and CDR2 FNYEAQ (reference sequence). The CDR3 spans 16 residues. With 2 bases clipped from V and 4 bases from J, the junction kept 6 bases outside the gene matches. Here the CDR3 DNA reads TGTGCCAGCAGCTTACGTAGCGGGAGGGCCGGAGAGACCCAGTACTTC. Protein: CASSLRSGRAGETQYF.

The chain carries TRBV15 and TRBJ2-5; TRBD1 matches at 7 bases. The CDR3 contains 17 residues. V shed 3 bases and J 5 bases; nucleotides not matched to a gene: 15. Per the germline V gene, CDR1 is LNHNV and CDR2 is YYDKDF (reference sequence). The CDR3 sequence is CATSRGPGQSRGETQYF. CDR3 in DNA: TGTGCCACCAGCAGGGGCCCGGGACAGTCCAGGGGGGAGACCCAGTACTTC.

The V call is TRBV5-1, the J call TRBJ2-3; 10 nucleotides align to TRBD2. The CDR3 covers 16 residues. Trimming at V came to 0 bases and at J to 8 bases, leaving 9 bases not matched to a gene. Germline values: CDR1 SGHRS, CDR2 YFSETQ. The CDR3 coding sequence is TGCGCCAGCAGCTTGGAAGGACTAGCGGCGTTCAGTACGCAGTATTTT. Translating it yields CASSLEGLAAFSTQYF.

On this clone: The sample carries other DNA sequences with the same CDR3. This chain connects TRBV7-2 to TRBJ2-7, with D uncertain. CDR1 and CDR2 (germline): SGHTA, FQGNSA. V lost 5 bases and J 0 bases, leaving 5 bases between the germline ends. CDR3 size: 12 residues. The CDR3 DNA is TGTGCCAGCAGCCCCCCCTCCTACGAGCAGTACTTC. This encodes CASSPPSYEQYF. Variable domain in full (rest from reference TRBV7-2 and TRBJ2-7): GAGVSQSPSNKVTEKGKDVELRCDPISGHTALYWYRQSLGQGLEFLIYFQGNSAPDKSGLPSDRFSAERTGGSVSTLTIQRTQQEDSAVYLCASSPPSYEQYFGPGTRLTVT.

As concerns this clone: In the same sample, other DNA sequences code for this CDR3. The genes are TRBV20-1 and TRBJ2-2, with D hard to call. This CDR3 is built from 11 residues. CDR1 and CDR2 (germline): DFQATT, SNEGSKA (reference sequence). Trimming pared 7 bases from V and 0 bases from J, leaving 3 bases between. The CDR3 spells CSGANTGELFF. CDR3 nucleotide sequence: TGCAGTGGGGCGAACACCGGGGAGCTGTTTTTT.

The CDR3 sequence is CASSWTTETYEQYF. DNA for the CDR3: TGCGCCAGCAGCTGGACCACAGAGACCTACGAGCAGTACTTC. This chain uses TRBV5-1 with TRBJ2-7; no reliable D call. Germline CDR1 is SGHRS and CDR2 is YFSETQ. Trimming shortened V by 3 bases and J by 2 bases, and 12 bases separated the two germline ends. The CDR3 is made up of 14 amino acids.

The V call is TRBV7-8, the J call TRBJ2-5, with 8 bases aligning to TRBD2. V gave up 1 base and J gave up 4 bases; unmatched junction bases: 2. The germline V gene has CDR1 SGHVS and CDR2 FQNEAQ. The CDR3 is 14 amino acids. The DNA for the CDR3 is TGTGCCAGCAGCTTAGTTACTAGCGGAGAGACCCAGTACTTC. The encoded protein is CASSLVTSGETQYF.

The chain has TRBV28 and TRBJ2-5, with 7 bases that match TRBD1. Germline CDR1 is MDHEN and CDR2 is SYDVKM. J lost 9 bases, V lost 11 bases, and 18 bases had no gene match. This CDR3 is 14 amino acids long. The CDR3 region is CAARTGALPVAQYF. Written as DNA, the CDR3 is TGTGCCGCCAGAACAGGGGCCCTCCCGGTGGCCCAGTACTTC.

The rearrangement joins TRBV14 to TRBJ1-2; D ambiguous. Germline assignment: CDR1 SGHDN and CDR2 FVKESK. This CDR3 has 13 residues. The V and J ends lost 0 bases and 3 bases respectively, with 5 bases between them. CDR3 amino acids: CASSQDSYYGYTF. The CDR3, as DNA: TGTGCCAGCAGCCAAGACTCCTACTATGGCTACACCTTC. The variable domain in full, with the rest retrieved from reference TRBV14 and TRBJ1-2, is EAGVTQFPSHSVIEKGQTVTLRCDPISGHDNLYWYRRVMGKEIKFLLHFVKESKQDESGMPNNRFLAERTGGTYSTLKVQPAELEDSGVYFCASSQDSYYGYTFGSGTRLTVV.

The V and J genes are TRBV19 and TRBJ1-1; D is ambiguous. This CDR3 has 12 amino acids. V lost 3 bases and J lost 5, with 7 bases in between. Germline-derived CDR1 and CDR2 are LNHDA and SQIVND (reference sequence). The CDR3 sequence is CASSIRRTEAFF. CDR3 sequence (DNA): TGTGCCAGTAGTATCCGCCGAACTGAAGCTTTCTTT.

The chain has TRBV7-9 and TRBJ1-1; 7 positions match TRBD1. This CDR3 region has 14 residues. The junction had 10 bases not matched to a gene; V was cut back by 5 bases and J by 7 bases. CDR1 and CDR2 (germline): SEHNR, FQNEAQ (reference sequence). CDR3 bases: TGTGCCAGCAGCCCAAACCAAGGACAGGATGAAGCTTTCTTT. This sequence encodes CASSPNQGQDEAFF.

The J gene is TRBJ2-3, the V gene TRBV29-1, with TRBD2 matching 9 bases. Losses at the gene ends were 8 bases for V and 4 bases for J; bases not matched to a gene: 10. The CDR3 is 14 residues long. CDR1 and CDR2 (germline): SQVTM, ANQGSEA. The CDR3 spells CSCLPGLAPDTQYF. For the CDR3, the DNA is TGCAGCTGCCTGCCGGGACTAGCACCAGATACGCAGTATTTT.

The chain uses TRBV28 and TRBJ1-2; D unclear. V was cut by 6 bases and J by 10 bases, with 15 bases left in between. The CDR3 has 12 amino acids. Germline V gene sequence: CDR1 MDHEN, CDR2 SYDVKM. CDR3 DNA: TGTGCCAGCAGCACCCCGAACGGCTACTACACCTTC. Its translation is CASSTPNGYYTF.

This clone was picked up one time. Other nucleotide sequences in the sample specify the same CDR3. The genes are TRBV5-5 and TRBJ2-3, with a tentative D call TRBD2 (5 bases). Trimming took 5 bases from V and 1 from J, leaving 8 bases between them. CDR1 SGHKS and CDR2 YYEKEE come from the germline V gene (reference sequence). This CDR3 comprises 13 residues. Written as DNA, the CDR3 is TGTGCCAGCAGTCCCGGGGGCACAGATACGCAGTATTTT. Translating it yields CASSPGGTDTQYF.

The CDR3 sequence is CASSLGGLAGDTQYF. Written as DNA, the CDR3 is TGTGCCAGCAGCTTAGGGGGACTAGCGGGAGATACGCAGTATTTT. V usage is TRBV7-2 and J usage is TRBJ2-3; 12 nucleotides match TRBD2. Germline CDR1 is SGHTA and CDR2 is FQGNSA. J gave up 5 bases and V 1 base, and 1 base lay outside the gene matches. CDR3 size: 15 residues.

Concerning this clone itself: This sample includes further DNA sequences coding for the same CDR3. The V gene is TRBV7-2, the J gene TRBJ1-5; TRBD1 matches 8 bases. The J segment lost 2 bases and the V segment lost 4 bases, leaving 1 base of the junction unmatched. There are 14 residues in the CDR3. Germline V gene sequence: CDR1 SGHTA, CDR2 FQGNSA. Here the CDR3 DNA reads TGTGCCAGCAGCTCGACAGGGGGCAATCAGCCCCAGCATTTT. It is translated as CASSSTGGNQPQHF.

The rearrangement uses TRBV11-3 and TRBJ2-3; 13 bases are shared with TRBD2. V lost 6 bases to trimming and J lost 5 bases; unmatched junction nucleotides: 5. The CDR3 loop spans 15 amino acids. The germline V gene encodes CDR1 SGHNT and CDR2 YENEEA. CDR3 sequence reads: CASRRTSGSGDTQYF. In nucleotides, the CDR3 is TGTGCCAGCAGACGGACTAGCGGGAGTGGAGATACGCAGTATTTT. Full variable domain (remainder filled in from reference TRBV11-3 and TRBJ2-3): EAGVVQSPRYKIIEKKQPVAFWCNPISGHNTLYWYLQNLGQGPELLIRYENEEAVDDSQLPKDRFSAERLKGVDSTLKIQPAELGDSAVYLCASRRTSGSGDTQYFGPGTRLTVL.

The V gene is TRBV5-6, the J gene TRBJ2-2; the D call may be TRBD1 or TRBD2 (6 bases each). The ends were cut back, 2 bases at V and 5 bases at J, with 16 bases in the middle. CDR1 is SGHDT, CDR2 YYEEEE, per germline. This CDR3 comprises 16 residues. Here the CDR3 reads CASSFMGAGGTGELFF. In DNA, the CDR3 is TGTGCCAGCAGCTTTATGGGGGCCGGGGGAACCGGGGAGCTGTTTTTT.

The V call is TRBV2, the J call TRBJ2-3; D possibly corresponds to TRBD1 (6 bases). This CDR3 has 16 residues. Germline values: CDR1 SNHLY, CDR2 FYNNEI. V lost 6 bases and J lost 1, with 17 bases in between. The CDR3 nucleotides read TGTGCCAGCAGCCGAGGACAGCCAAGGGGCACAGATACGCAGTATTTT. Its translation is CASSRGQPRGTDTQYF.

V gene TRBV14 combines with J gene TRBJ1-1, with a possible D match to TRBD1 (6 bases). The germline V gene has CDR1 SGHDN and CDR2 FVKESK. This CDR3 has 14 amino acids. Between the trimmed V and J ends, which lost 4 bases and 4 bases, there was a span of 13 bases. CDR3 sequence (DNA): TGTGCCAGCAGCCCAACAGGGAGAGGCACTGAAGCTTTCTTT. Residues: CASSPTGRGTEAFF.

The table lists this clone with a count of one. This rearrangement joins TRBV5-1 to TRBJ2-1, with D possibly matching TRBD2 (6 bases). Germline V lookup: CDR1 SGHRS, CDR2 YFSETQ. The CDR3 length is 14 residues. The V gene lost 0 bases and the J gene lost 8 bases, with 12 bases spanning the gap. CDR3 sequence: CASSLVAESDEQFF. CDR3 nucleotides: TGCGCCAGCAGCTTGGTAGCGGAAAGTGATGAGCAGTTCTTC.